The 5 T cell receptor beta chains presented below share a single source sample, sequenced in a study of shared clonotypes between healthy human individuals. This table comes from immunoSEQ multiplex PCR, and its TCRdb copy is limited to in-frame clones, with some not included. The data contain approximately 320,000 clones, around 87% of them singletons. Sequenced sample: memory CD8+ T cells sorted from blood. Indicated subset: CD45RO+ cells pooled with CCR7-negative TemRA cells. Source of these receptors: a man aged 18 to 35 in good health.

The CDR3: CASSQALAYEGEQFF. The CDR3 nucleotides read TGCGCCAGCAGCCAAGCACTAGCCTACGAGGGTGAGCAGTTCTTC. The chain recombines TRBV4-1 with TRBJ2-1; weak D call: TRBD2 (6 bases). Germline lookup yields CDR1 MGHRA and CDR2 YSYEKL. V lost 1 base and J 9 bases, leaving 16 bases between the germline ends. The CDR3 sequence is 15 residues long.

V gene TRBV5-1 combines with J gene TRBJ1-6; no clear D. The V and J ends lost 1 base and 10 bases respectively, with 12 bases between them. This CDR3 region has 14 residues. The germline V gene encodes CDR1 SGHRS and CDR2 YFSETQ. The DNA of the CDR3 is TGCGCCAGCAGCTTGTCCGGGCTGAGGTCACCCCTCCACTTT. It yields the protein CASSLSGLRSPLHF.

This clone was recorded many times. The junction and the germline gene differ at one end; a read error may be behind it. This chain uses TRBV29-1 with TRBJ1-2; D call uncertain. The CDR3 length is 15 residues. Germline loops: CDR1 SQVTM, CDR2 ANQGSEA. This CDR3 is CSVEGMDGDLNRYTF. CDR3 DNA sequence: TGCAGCGTAGAAGGGATGGACGGGGATCTTAATCGCTACACCTTC.

V usage is TRBV29-1 and J usage is TRBJ2-2; 10 bases are a match to TRBD1. The CDR3 is 13 amino acids. The germline gives CDR1 SQVTM, CDR2 ANQGSEA. Trimming at V came to 7 bases and at J to 5 bases, leaving 4 bases not matched to a gene. The DNA for the CDR3 is TGCAGCGCCAGGACAGGGGGGACCGGGGAGCTGTTTTTT. Its translation: CSARTGGTGELFF.

The table lists this clone with a few counts. The chain carries TRBV2 and TRBJ1-2, with 9 nucleotides matching TRBD1. CDR3 length: 13 amino acids. The germline CDR1 and CDR2 sequences are SNHLY and FYNNEI. V gave up 7 bases and J gave up 4 bases; unmatched junction bases: 4. The CDR3 here is CASNGQGTYGYTF. CDR3 sequence (DNA): TGTGCCAGCAACGGACAGGGGACCTATGGCTACACCTTC.